Listed here are 29 T cell receptor beta chains from one sample, sequenced in a study of blood T cells in healthy people across ages. The authors ran a second PCR of about 6 to 11 cycles using a sample-barcoded 5' primer and a J-beta primer mix. Using its own MiXCR run on the 5' RACE reads, TCRdb lists one record per CDR3 protein. Here the sample spans roughly 730,000 distinct CDR3 sequences, roughly 56% being singletons. The sequenced material came from blood. The origin of the receptors is a man between 40 and 49 years old in good health.

This clonotype appeared a few times. V and J are TRBV3-1 and TRBJ2-1; D call uncertain. V was shortened by 1 base and J by 5 bases, with 9 bases between the two germline ends. The CDR3 is 14 residues long. Germline CDR1 is LGHDT and CDR2 is YNNKEL (reference sequence). In nucleotides, the CDR3 is TGTGCCAGCAGCCAAGTTATGACAAACAATGAGCAGTTCTTC. Translating gives CASSQVMTNNEQFF.

The chain couples TRBV20-1 to TRBJ1-1, with TRBD1 matching over 9 bases. CDR3 length equals 14 residues. CDR1 and CDR2 from the germline V gene are DFQATT and SNEGSKA (reference sequence). V lost 3 bases and J lost 4; bases outside the gene matches: 6. CDR3 sequence (DNA): TGCAGTGCTAGCATCAAGACAGGGGGCACTGAAGCTTTCTTT. Translated: CSASIKTGGTEAFF.

This chain uses TRBV14 with TRBJ1-6; D is ambiguous. CDR1 SGHDN and CDR2 FVKESK come from the germline V gene. This CDR3 has 13 residues. V was clipped by 2 bases and J by 10 bases, with 9 bases between them. In DNA form, the CDR3 reads TGTGCCAGCAGCCAATCGAGAATGTCACCCCTCCACTTT. Translation gives CASSQSRMSPLHF.

This clonotype was detected only a few times. This chain links TRBV18 with TRBJ2-6; 11 positions match TRBD2. Germline CDR1 is KGHSH and CDR2 is LQKENI. J gave up 2 bases and V 5 bases, and 8 bases lay outside the gene matches. The CDR3 is made up of 18 amino acids. The CDR3 bases are TGTGCCAGCTCATCTACTAGCGGGAGCCACCCTGGGGCCAACGTCCTGACTTTC. This translates into CASSSTSGSHPGANVLTF.

The rearrangement links TRBV5-5 to TRBJ2-1; a possible D gene is TRBD2 (5 bases). Germline V gene data show CDR1 as SGHKS and CDR2 as YYEKEE (reference sequence). The CDR3 is 13 residues long. Trimming left V 2 bases short and J 3 bases short, with 6 bases between. CDR3 nucleotides: TGTGCCAGCAGCTTAACTAGCTACAATGAGCAGTTCTTC. Translating gives CASSLTSYNEQFF. Based on the CDR3 plus reference TRBV5-5 and TRBJ2-1, the full variable domain is DAGVTQSPTHLIKTRGQQVTLRCSPISGHKSVSWYQQVLGQGPQFIFQYYEKEERGRGNFPDRFSARQFPNYSSELNVNALLLGDSALYLCASSLTSYNEQFFGPGTRLTVL.

A few counts support this clonotype. J is TRBJ2-3 and V is TRBV6-6; D remains unclear. The V end was cut by 4 bases, the J end by 5 bases, with 10 bases between. Germline values: CDR1 MNHNY, CDR2 SVGAGI (reference sequence). The CDR3 runs to 13 residues. In DNA, the CDR3 is TGTGCCAGCAGTTTCCCCTTTGAAGATACGCAGTATTTT. Translating it yields CASSFPFEDTQYF.

The chain recombines TRBV14 with TRBJ2-7; 7 bases agree with TRBD2. CDR1 SGHDN and CDR2 FVKESK come from the germline V gene. J gave up 5 bases and V 4 bases, and 11 bases lay outside the gene matches. CDR3 length equals 15 residues. CDR3 protein: CASSLLAEGYDEQYF. CDR3 nucleotides: TGTGCCAGCAGCCTGCTAGCGGAAGGTTACGACGAGCAGTACTTC. The variable domain in full, with the rest retrieved from reference TRBV14 and TRBJ2-7, is EAGVTQFPSHSVIEKGQTVTLRCDPISGHDNLYWYRRVMGKEIKFLLHFVKESKQDESGMPNNRFLAERTGGTYSTLKVQPAELEDSGVYFCASSLLAEGYDEQYFGPGTRLTVT.

This chain links TRBV20-1 with TRBJ2-3; D gene ambiguous. V lost 1 base and J lost 3, with 14 bases in between. This CDR3 has 15 residues. The germline CDR1 and CDR2 sequences are DFQATT and SNEGSKA (reference sequence). In DNA, the CDR3 is TGCAGTGCTAGAGGTCCGATCTCCCGAACAGATACGCAGTATTTT. It yields the protein CSARGPISRTDTQYF.

This rearrangement joins TRBV25-1 to TRBJ2-3; 13 nucleotides agree with TRBD2. The germline V gene encodes CDR1 MGHDK and CDR2 SYGVNS. V gave up 3 bases and J gave up 1 base; unmatched junction bases: 7. The CDR3 is 18 residues long. CDR3 sequence reads: CASSEGLAGPKGTDTQYF. The CDR3 DNA reads as TGTGCCAGCAGTGAGGGACTAGCGGGACCTAAAGGCACAGATACGCAGTATTTT.

CDR3 residues: CASSQEANSNQPQHF. CDR3 sequence (DNA): TGCGCCAGCAGCCAAGAGGCAAACTCAAATCAGCCCCAGCATTTT. The genes are TRBV4-3 and TRBJ1-5; D unclear. Germline CDR1 LGHNA, CDR2 YSLEER. Trimming took off 0 bases at V and 4 bases at J, with 10 bases between the two ends. The CDR3 length is 15 residues.

This clonotype was recorded a few times. The chain couples TRBV7-9 to TRBJ1-1, with D unresolved. Between the trimmed V and J ends, which lost 6 bases and 4 bases, there was a span of 9 bases. This CDR3 region has 12 residues. Per germline, CDR1 SEHNR and CDR2 FQNEAQ (reference sequence). CDR3 in DNA: TGTGCCAGCAGTTCCTGGGGCACTGAAGCTTTCTTT. Encoded protein: CASSSWGTEAFF.

The rearrangement links TRBV7-8 to TRBJ2-7; TRBD2 agrees at 7 bases. CDR3 length: 15 amino acids. With 4 bases clipped from V and 0 bases from J, the junction kept 6 bases outside the gene matches. CDR1 and CDR2 from the germline V gene are SGHVS and FQNEAQ. CDR3 protein: CASSSGGTNSYEQYF. As DNA, the CDR3 is TGTGCCAGCAGCTCAGGAGGGACTAACTCCTACGAGCAGTACTTC.

This clonotype was detected ten times or more. This rearrangement joins TRBV11-2 to TRBJ1-2; D is unclear. The CDR3 extends over 13 amino acids. Germline V gives CDR1 SGHAT, CDR2 FQNNGV. Trimming left V 5 bases short and J 4 bases short, with 11 bases between. The CDR3 DNA reads TGTGCCAGCAGCCCTACCCGCAGCTATGGCTACACCTTC. Its translation is CASSPTRSYGYTF.

This clonotype has more than one count but fewer than ten. The chain carries TRBV7-2 and TRBJ1-2, with TRBD1 matching over 12 bases. V shed 3 bases and J 8 bases; nucleotides not matched to a gene: 7. Looked up from germline, CDR1 is SGHTA and CDR2 is FQGNSA. This CDR3 comprises 15 residues. The CDR3 spells CASSFEGQGAQGYTF. CDR3 bases: TGTGCCAGCAGCTTCGAGGGACAGGGGGCGCAAGGCTACACCTTC.

This clonotype has only a few counts. The V and J genes are TRBV7-9 and TRBJ1-1; no firm D call. The germline V and J ends were trimmed by 5 bases and 3 bases, with 13 bases remaining between them. CDR3 length equals 14 residues. CDR1 and CDR2 from the germline V gene are SEHNR and FQNEAQ (reference sequence). CDR3 residues: CASSRTVLDTEAFF. CDR3 nucleotides: TGTGCCAGCAGCCGGACTGTATTGGACACTGAAGCTTTCTTT.

The chain recombines TRBV20-1 with TRBJ2-7; D may be TRBD2 (5 bases). Per the germline V gene, CDR1 is DFQATT and CDR2 is SNEGSKA (reference sequence). There are 12 residues in the CDR3. The V and J ends lost 3 bases and 1 base respectively, with 7 bases between them. CDR3 nucleotides: TGCAGTGCTAGGAGGGAATCCTACGAGCAGTACTTC. Translating it yields CSARRESYEQYF.

This clonotype was counted only a few times. The rearrangement uses TRBV20-1 and TRBJ2-7; D is uncertain. The V gene's germline CDR1 is DFQATT and CDR2 SNEGSKA (reference sequence). Between the trimmed V and J ends, which lost 3 bases and 3 bases, there was a span of 12 bases. CDR3 length: 13 amino acids. CDR3 coding DNA: TGCAGTGCTAGGGTCATAAATGACTACGAGCAGTACTTC. As protein: CSARVINDYEQYF.

The chain recombines TRBV5-4 with TRBJ2-7; 7 nucleotides agree with TRBD2. TRBJ2-5 explains the end of the DNA better; the J call may be wrong. Germline V gene sequence: CDR1 SGHNT, CDR2 YYREEE (reference sequence). The CDR3 extends over 17 amino acids. CDR3 in amino acids: CASRGIGVGGFQETQYF. The CDR3 DNA is TGTGCCAGCAGGGGAATTGGGGTCGGGGGGTTTCAAGAGACCCAGTACTTC.

The rearrangement joins TRBV6-5 to TRBJ1-1; TRBD1 matches 10 bases. J gave up 1 base and V 8 bases, and 4 bases lay outside the gene matches. CDR3 length: 14 amino acids. Per the germline V gene, CDR1 is MNHEY and CDR2 is SVGAGI. In nucleotides, the CDR3 is TGTGCCAGCGGGCGACAGGGGGCGAACACTGAAGCTTTCTTT. Residues: CASGRQGANTEAFF.

A few counts support this clonotype. The chain is built from TRBV6-5 and TRBJ1-5; TRBD1 might be the D (6 bases). With 8 bases removed from V and 1 base from J, the gap between germline ends came to 12 bases. In germline, CDR1 is MNHEY, CDR2 SVGAGI. This CDR3 comprises 14 residues. The CDR3, as DNA: TGTGCCAGCCGCCCGACAGGCAGCAATCAGCCCCAGCATTTT. Amino acids: CASRPTGSNQPQHF.

This chain connects TRBV5-1 to TRBJ2-3, with 8 bases fitting TRBD2. CDR3 length: 15 amino acids. J gave up 4 bases and V 2 bases, and 6 bases lay outside the gene matches. Germline CDR1 is SGHRS and CDR2 is YFSETQ. The CDR3 sequence: CASSLLAAPSDTQYF. CDR3 DNA sequence: TGCGCCAGCAGCTTACTAGCGGCCCCCTCAGATACGCAGTATTTT.

The chain recombines TRBV12-3 or TRBV12-4 with TRBJ2-1; 11 bases are shared with TRBD2. J was trimmed by 9 bases and V by 7 bases; bases with no gene match: 11. The CDR3 is 15 amino acids. The CDR3 region has the DNA TGTGCCAGCACCCTTAGCGGGGGGGCCAGGGGTGAGCAGTTCTTC. Protein sequence: CASTLSGGARGEQFF.

As DNA, the CDR3 is TGCGCCAGCAGCTTACGTACAACCGGGACAGGGAGCTACGAGCAGTACTTC. The encoded protein is CASSLRTTGTGSYEQYF. The J gene is TRBJ2-7, the V gene TRBV5-1, with 9 bases that match TRBD1. V gave up 2 bases and J gave up 3 bases; unmatched junction bases: 12. This CDR3 is 17 amino acids long. Germline lookup yields CDR1 SGHRS and CDR2 YFSETQ.

The V and J genes are TRBV24-1 and TRBJ2-3; D is perhaps TRBD2 (6 bases). Per the germline V gene, CDR1 is KGHDR and CDR2 is SFDVKD. The germline V and J ends were trimmed by 3 bases and 4 bases, with 10 bases remaining between them. The CDR3 is 14 residues long. The DNA of the CDR3 is TGTGCCACCAGTGATGGGGACTTCGCAGATACGCAGTATTTT. This encodes CATSDGDFADTQYF.

This chain links TRBV9 with TRBJ2-7, with D possibly TRBD1 on 6 matching bases. The germline gives CDR1 SGDLS, CDR2 YYNGEE. This CDR3 spans 17 amino acids. Deletions cut 0 bases from V and 0 bases from J, with 16 bases between. The CDR3 protein is CASSVGIDRSSSYEQYF. The CDR3 DNA reads TGTGCCAGCAGCGTAGGGATCGACAGGAGTAGCTCCTACGAGCAGTACTTC. The full variable domain, its missing parts supplied by reference TRBV9 and TRBJ2-7, is DSGVTQTPKHLITATGQRVTLRCSPRSGDLSVYWYQQSLDQGLQFLIQYYNGEERAKGNILERFSAQQFPDLHSELNLSSLELGDSALYFCASSVGIDRSSSYEQYFGPGTRLTVT.

This clonotype was counted only a few times. The gene calls are TRBV7-9 and TRBJ1-4; 7 bases map to TRBD1. The CDR3 is made up of 15 amino acids. The V segment lost 6 bases and the J segment 6 bases; nucleotides outside the gene matches: 10. Germline assignment: CDR1 SEHNR and CDR2 FQNEAQ (reference sequence). The CDR3 DNA reads as TGTGCCAGCAGTATCACACAGGGGATATATGAAAAACTGTTTTTT. This sequence encodes CASSITQGIYEKLFF.

The J gene is TRBJ2-1, the V gene TRBV7-3, with TRBD1 identical over 9 bases. The J segment lost 4 bases and the V segment lost 2 bases, leaving 6 bases of the junction unmatched. This CDR3 comprises 16 residues. Germline V gives CDR1 SGHTA, CDR2 FQGTGA. The CDR3, as DNA: TGTGCCAGCAGCTTACATGGGGACAGGGCTTACAATGAGCAGTTCTTC. Its translation is CASSLHGDRAYNEQFF.

The CDR3 reads CASSSRAGRSYNEQFF. The CDR3 DNA sequence: TGCGCCAGCAGCTCACGAGCGGGCCGCTCCTACAATGAGCAGTTCTTC. The J gene is TRBJ2-1, the V gene TRBV5-1, with D possibly being TRBD2 (6 bases). Germline assignment: CDR1 SGHRS and CDR2 YFSETQ. V was shortened by 3 bases and J by 0 bases, with 13 bases between the two germline ends. The CDR3 totals 16 residues.

This clonotype was counted only a few times. V gene TRBV6-5 combines with J gene TRBJ2-3; 13 bases align to TRBD2. The CDR3 length is 19 residues. CDR1 MNHEY and CDR2 SVGAGI come from the germline V gene. With V trimmed by 0 bases and J by 0 bases, 6 bases remained unmatched. In DNA form, the CDR3 reads TGTGCCAGCAGTTACTCCACTAGCGGGGGGGCCTATAGCACAGATACGCAGTATTTT. Its protein is CASSYSTSGGAYSTDTQYF.